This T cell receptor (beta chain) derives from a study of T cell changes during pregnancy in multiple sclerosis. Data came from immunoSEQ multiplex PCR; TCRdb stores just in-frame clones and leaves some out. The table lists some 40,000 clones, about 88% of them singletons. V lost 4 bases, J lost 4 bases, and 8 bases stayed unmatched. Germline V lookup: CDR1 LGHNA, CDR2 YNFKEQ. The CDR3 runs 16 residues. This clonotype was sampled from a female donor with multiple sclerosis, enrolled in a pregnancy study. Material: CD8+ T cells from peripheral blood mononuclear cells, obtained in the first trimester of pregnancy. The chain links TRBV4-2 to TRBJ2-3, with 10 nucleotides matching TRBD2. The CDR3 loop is CASSRERAGGSDTQYF. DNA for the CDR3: TGTGCCAGCAGCCGGGAGAGAGCGGGGGGGTCAGATACGCAGTATTTT.